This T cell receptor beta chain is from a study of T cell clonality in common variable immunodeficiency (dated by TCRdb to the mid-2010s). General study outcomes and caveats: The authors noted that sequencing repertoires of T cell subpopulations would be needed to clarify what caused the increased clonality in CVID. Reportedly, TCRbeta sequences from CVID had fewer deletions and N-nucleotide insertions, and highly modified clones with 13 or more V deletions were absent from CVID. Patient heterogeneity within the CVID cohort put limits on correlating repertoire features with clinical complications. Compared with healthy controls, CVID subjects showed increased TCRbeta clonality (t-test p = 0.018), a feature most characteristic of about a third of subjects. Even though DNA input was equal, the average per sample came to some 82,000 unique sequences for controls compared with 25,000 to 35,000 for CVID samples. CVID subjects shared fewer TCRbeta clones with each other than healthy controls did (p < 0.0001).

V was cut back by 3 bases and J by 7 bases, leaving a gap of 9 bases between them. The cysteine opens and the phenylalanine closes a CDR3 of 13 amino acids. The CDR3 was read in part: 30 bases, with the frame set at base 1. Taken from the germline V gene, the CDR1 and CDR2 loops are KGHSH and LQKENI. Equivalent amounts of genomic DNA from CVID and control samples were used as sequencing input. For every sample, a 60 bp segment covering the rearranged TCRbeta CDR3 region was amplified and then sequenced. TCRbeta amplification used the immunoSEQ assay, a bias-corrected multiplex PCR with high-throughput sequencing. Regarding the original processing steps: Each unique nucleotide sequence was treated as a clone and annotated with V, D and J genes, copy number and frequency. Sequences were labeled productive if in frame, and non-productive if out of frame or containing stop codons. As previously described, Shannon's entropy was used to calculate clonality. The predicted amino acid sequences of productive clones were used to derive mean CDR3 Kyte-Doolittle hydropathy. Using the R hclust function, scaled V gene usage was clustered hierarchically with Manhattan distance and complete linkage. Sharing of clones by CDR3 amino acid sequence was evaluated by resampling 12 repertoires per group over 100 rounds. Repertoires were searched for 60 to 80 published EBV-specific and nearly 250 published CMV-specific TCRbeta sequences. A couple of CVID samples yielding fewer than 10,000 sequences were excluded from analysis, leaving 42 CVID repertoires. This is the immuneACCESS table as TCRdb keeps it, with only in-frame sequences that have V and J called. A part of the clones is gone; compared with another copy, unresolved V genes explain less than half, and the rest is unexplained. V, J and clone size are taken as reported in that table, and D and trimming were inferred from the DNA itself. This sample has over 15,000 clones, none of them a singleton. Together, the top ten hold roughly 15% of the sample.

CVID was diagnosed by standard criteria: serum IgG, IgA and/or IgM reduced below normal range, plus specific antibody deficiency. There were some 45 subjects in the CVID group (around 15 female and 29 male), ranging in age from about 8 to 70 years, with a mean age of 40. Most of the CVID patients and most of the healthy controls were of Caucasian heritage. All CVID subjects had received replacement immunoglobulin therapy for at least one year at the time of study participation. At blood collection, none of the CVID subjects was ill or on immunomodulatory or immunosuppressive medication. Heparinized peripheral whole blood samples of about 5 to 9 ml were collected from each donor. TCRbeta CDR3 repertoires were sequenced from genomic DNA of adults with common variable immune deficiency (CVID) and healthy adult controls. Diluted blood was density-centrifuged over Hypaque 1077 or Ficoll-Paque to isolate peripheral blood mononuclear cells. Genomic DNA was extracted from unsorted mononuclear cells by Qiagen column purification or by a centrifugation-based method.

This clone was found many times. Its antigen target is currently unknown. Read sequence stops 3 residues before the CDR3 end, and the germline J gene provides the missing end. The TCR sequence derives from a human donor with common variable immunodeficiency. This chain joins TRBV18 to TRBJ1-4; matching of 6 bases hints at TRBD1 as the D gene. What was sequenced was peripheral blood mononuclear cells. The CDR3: CASSPYRAEKLFF. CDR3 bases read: TGTGCCAGCTCACCCTACAGGGCTGAAAAA.